The 29 T cell receptor beta chains reported below all come from one sample, sequenced in a study of blood T cell repertoires in COVID-19. Data came from immunoSEQ multiplex PCR; TCRdb stores just in-frame clones and leaves some out. This repertoire shows 310,000 or so clones, roughly 90% found once; its top ten account for more than 3%. The sample taken for sequencing was peripheral blood. These receptors were collected from a woman in her 50s with active or convalescent COVID-19.

The rearrangement links TRBV15 to TRBJ1-4, with D possibly matching TRBD1 (6 bases). V gave up 1 base and J gave up 8 bases, with 17 bases separating them. This CDR3 is 16 amino acids long. Germline-derived CDR1 and CDR2 are LNHNV and YYDKDF (reference sequence). The CDR3 reads CATSRGGRGAGEKLFF. The CDR3 coding sequence is TGTGCCACCAGCAGAGGCGGTCGGGGGGCAGGGGAAAAACTGTTTTTT.

The chain uses TRBV6-5 and TRBJ2-4; D may be TRBD1 (8 bases). This CDR3 is built from 14 residues. Germline loops: CDR1 MNHEY, CDR2 SVGAGI. V shed 5 bases and J shed 5 bases, with 13 bases lying between them. Here the CDR3 reads CASSRQGRENIQYF. In nucleotides, the CDR3 is TGTGCCAGCAGTCGACAGGGGAGGGAAAACATTCAGTACTTC.

The chain joins TRBV27 to TRBJ2-1; TRBD1 aligns across 11 bases. Germline assignment: CDR1 MNHEY and CDR2 SMNVEV (reference sequence). V lost 8 bases to trimming and J lost 5 bases; unmatched junction nucleotides: 8. This CDR3 spans 15 amino acids. The CDR3 is CASCRWDRGNNEQFF. Here the CDR3 DNA reads TGTGCCAGCTGTAGGTGGGACAGGGGGAACAATGAGCAGTTCTTC.

This clone was counted once. The chain recombines TRBV5-6 with TRBJ1-6; D gene ambiguous. V was shortened by 0 bases and J by 10 bases, with 14 bases between the two germline ends. Germline V gene lookup returns CDR1 SGHDT and CDR2 YYEEEE. This CDR3 contains 15 residues. The CDR3 spells CASSLAGRDRSPLHF. CDR3 sequence (DNA): TGTGCCAGCAGCTTGGCCGGGCGGGATCGGTCACCCCTCCACTTT.

This chain joins TRBV12-3 or TRBV12-4 and TRBJ1-2; TRBD1 matches at 10 bases. With V trimmed by 8 bases and J by 4 bases, 4 bases remained unmatched. This CDR3 region has 13 residues. The CDR3 coding sequence is TGTGCCAGCGGACAGGGGGGCAGCTATGGCTACACCTTC. Amino acid sequence: CASGQGGSYGYTF.

The rearrangement uses TRBV30 and TRBJ1-6; 8 bases map to TRBD1. CDR3 size: 15 residues. The germline CDR1 and CDR2 sequences are GTSNPN and SVGIG (reference sequence). The ends lost 0 bases at V and 13 bases at J; junction bases unmatched: 11. This CDR3 is CAWSVQGGIHVPLHF. Written as DNA, the CDR3 is TGTGCCTGGAGTGTACAGGGGGGTATTCATGTGCCCCTCCACTTT.

The chain is built from TRBV10-3 and TRBJ1-1; 7 nucleotides agree with TRBD1. Germline CDR1 reads ENHRY; CDR2 reads SYGVKD. This CDR3 has 12 residues. The V gene end was trimmed by 9 bases and the J gene end by 4 bases; junction bases not matched to a gene: 5. The CDR3 loop reads CAISRGTTEAFF. CDR3 in DNA: TGTGCCATTTCCAGGGGGACCACTGAAGCTTTCTTT.

The V call is TRBV7-9, the J call TRBJ1-3; D possibly corresponds to TRBD1 (5 bases). This CDR3 has 16 amino acids. Germline CDR1 and CDR2: SEHNR and FQNEAQ (reference sequence). V was pared by 4 bases and J by 4 bases, with 17 bases between. CDR3 protein: CASSYRPTDRGNTIYF. CDR3 DNA sequence: TGTGCCAGCAGCTACCGTCCGACAGATCGGGGAAACACCATATATTTT.

The table lists this clone with a count of one. The chain links TRBV9 to TRBJ2-5; D is unclear. CDR3 length equals 13 residues. V shed 4 bases and J shed 4 bases, with 11 bases lying between them. Germline V gene data show CDR1 as SGDLS and CDR2 as YYNGEE. CDR3 region: CASSPRSRETQYF. In nucleotides, the CDR3 is TGTGCCAGCAGCCCCAGGTCGCGAGAGACCCAGTACTTC.

This clone was counted a single time. This chain joins TRBV18 and TRBJ2-5; the D is unclear. Trimming pared 6 bases from V and 4 bases from J, leaving 9 bases between. Germline V lookup: CDR1 KGHSH, CDR2 LQKENI. This CDR3 is 12 amino acids long. CDR3 sequence: CASSLIGETQYF. CDR3 DNA sequence: TGTGCCAGCTCGCTAATTGGAGAGACCCAGTACTTC.

The rearrangement joins TRBV7-8 to TRBJ1-6; 7 nucleotides match TRBD1. The CDR3 has 19 residues. Trimming took 5 bases from V and 0 from J; bases not matched to a gene: 13. The germline gives CDR1 SGHVS, CDR2 FQNEAQ. CDR3 region: CASSATRDSVSSYNSPLHF. Here the CDR3 DNA reads TGTGCCAGCAGCGCCACCCGGGACAGCGTTAGCTCCTATAATTCACCCCTCCACTTT.

J is TRBJ1-1 and V is TRBV7-8; D gene unclear. The germline CDR1 and CDR2 sequences are SGHVS and FQNEAQ. The ends were cut back, 0 bases at V and 0 bases at J, with 20 bases in the middle. CDR3 length: 19 residues. CDR3 in amino acids: CASSLARAEPFLMNTEAFF. In nucleotides, the CDR3 is TGTGCCAGCAGCTTAGCGCGGGCTGAGCCCTTCCTTATGAACACTGAAGCTTTCTTT.

In its sample, this clone was seen once. The chain carries TRBV7-2 and TRBJ2-5; D is uncertain. The ends were cut back, 2 bases at V and 3 bases at J, with 10 bases in the middle. This CDR3 is built from 14 residues. Germline loops: CDR1 SGHTA, CDR2 FQGNSA. In nucleotides, the CDR3 is TGTGCCAGCAGCTTAACCAGGAACGAAGAGACCCAGTACTTC. This gives the protein CASSLTRNEETQYF.

The V and J genes are TRBV6-5 and TRBJ2-7, with 11 bases that match TRBD1. The CDR3 length is 14 residues. CDR1 is MNHEY, CDR2 SVGAGI, per germline. V lost 4 bases to trimming and J lost 4 bases; unmatched junction nucleotides: 3. The CDR3 reads CASSFGTGGYEQYF. In DNA, the CDR3 is TGTGCCAGCAGTTTCGGGACAGGGGGTTACGAGCAGTACTTC.

The chain employs TRBV11-2 and TRBJ2-5, with a weak D call TRBD2 (6 bases). The CDR3 sequence is 14 residues long. Germline V gene sequence: CDR1 SGHAT, CDR2 FQNNGV. V lost 1 base to trimming and J lost 4 bases, with 10 bases between them. The CDR3 nucleotides read TGTGCCAGCAGCTTAGCGGGGGAGAGAGAGACCCAGTACTTC. Protein product: CASSLAGERETQYF.

To note about this clone: Other DNA sequences of this sample code for an identical CDR3. The genes are TRBV5-1 and TRBJ2-3; D might be TRBD2 (5 bases). The CDR3 length is 14 residues. Germline V gene data show CDR1 as SGHRS and CDR2 as YFSETQ. V lost 0 bases and J lost 2, with 7 bases in between. The CDR3 DNA is TGCGCCAGCAGCTTGGGGGAGATCACAGATACGCAGTATTTT. It yields the protein CASSLGEITDTQYF.

The chain joins TRBV9 to TRBJ1-2, with 7 bases fitting TRBD1. V lost 2 bases to trimming and J lost 0 bases; unmatched junction nucleotides: 10. Germline lookup yields CDR1 SGDLS and CDR2 YYNGEE. CDR3 length equals 17 residues. The CDR3 spells CASSVGQLSLANYGYTF. The CDR3 DNA follows: TGTGCCAGCAGCGTGGGACAGCTATCTCTAGCTAACTATGGCTACACCTTC.

This chain links TRBV10-3 with TRBJ1-2, with D tentatively TRBD1 (6 bases). The CDR3 extends over 13 amino acids. The germline gives CDR1 ENHRY, CDR2 SYGVKD. V lost 4 bases and J 4 bases, leaving 10 bases between the germline ends. CDR3 nucleotide sequence: TGTGCCATCAGTGCCCAGGGGACCTATGGCTACACCTTC. Amino acid sequence: CAISAQGTYGYTF.

The chain employs TRBV10-2 and TRBJ1-5; D is undetermined. The CDR3 spans 17 residues. Per the germline V gene, CDR1 is WSHSY and CDR2 is SAAADI. V lost 3 bases and J lost 2, with 17 bases in between. This CDR3 is CASSDTQTREGNQPQHF. CDR3 in DNA: TGCGCCAGCAGTGATACCCAGACCCGGGAGGGCAATCAGCCCCAGCATTTT.

The chain carries TRBV4-1 and TRBJ1-2, with a weak D call TRBD1 (5 bases). CDR1 is MGHRA and CDR2 is YSYEKL in the germline V gene. The CDR3 runs to 15 residues. Trimming cost V 0 bases and J 5 bases, with 13 bases left between them. The CDR3 region is CASSQDEQAIYGYTF. DNA of the CDR3: TGCGCCAGCAGCCAAGATGAACAGGCTATTTATGGCTACACCTTC.

The chain links TRBV7-8 to TRBJ1-2, with 7 bases matching TRBD1. The CDR3 has 16 amino acids. Looked up from germline, CDR1 is SGHVS and CDR2 is FQNEAQ. The V gene end was trimmed by 8 bases and the J gene end by 1 base; junction bases not matched to a gene: 13. In DNA form, the CDR3 reads TGTGCCAGCCAGGGGGATACAGGAGGATTTAACTATGGCTACACCTTC. It is translated as CASQGDTGGFNYGYTF. Full variable domain (rest looked up from reference TRBV7-8 and TRBJ1-2): GAGVSQSPRYKVAKRGQDVALRCDPISGHVSLFWYQQALGQGPEFLTYFQNEAQLDKSGLPSDRFFAERPEGSVSTLKIQRTQQEDSAVYLCASQGDTGGFNYGYTFGSGTRLTVV.

J is TRBJ2-2 and V is TRBV7-3; 11 nucleotides match TRBD1. The CDR3 totals 13 residues. Unmatched junction bases numbered 6, after V lost 5 bases and J lost 13 bases. Germline CDR1 is SGHTA and CDR2 is FQGTGA. CDR3 bases: TGTGCCAGCAGCGGGACAGGGGGTTCGGGGCTGTTTTTT. Protein: CASSGTGGSGLFF.

V and J are TRBV9 and TRBJ2-3; 10 bases line up with TRBD2. CDR1 is SGDLS and CDR2 is YYNGEE in the germline V gene. This CDR3 contains 16 residues. The V and J ends lost 4 bases and 0 bases, in that order; junction bases with no gene match: 5. The CDR3 DNA follows: TGTGCCAGCAGCCCCAGCGGGGGGGCTAGCACAGATACGCAGTATTTT. This codes for CASSPSGGASTDTQYF. Combining the CDR3 with reference TRBV9 and TRBJ2-3 gives the whole variable domain DSGVTQTPKHLITATGQRVTLRCSPRSGDLSVYWYQQSLDQGLQFLIQYYNGEERAKGNILERFSAQQFPDLHSELNLSSLELGDSALYFCASSPSGGASTDTQYFGPGTRLTVL.

This chain links TRBV5-1 with TRBJ1-6, with 9 bases aligning to TRBD1. V was pared by 1 base and J by 9 bases, with 5 bases of the junction left unmatched. Germline V lookup: CDR1 SGHRS, CDR2 YFSETQ. The length of the CDR3 is 15 residues. CDR3 residues: CASSLTTGGGSPLHF. For the CDR3, the DNA is TGCGCCAGCAGCTTGACGACAGGGGGGGGTTCACCCCTCCACTTT.

The V and J genes are TRBV29-1 and TRBJ1-5; 7 bases match TRBD1. From germline, CDR1 is SQVTM and CDR2 ANQGSEA. The V segment lost 6 bases and the J segment 6 bases; nucleotides outside the gene matches: 8. The CDR3 sequence is 13 residues long. This CDR3 reads CSVRDSRGQPQHF. As DNA, the CDR3 is TGCAGCGTCCGGGACAGTCGGGGTCAGCCCCAGCATTTT. Full variable domain (outside the CDR3, taken from reference TRBV29-1 and TRBJ1-5): SAVISQKPSRDICQRGTSLTIQCQVDSQVTMMFWYRQQPGQSLTLIATANQGSEATYESGFVIDKFPISRPNLTFSTLTVSNMSPEDSSIYLCSVRDSRGQPQHFGDGTRLSIL.

The sample holds many counts of this clone. The gene calls are TRBV4-1 and TRBJ1-2, with TRBD1 matching 10 bases. Trimming took 4 bases from V and 4 from J; bases not matched to a gene: 6. Germline loops: CDR1 MGHRA, CDR2 YSYEKL. The CDR3 covers 15 residues. The CDR3 region is CASSPRQGASYGYTF. The CDR3 DNA follows: TGCGCCAGCAGCCCAAGACAGGGGGCCAGCTATGGCTACACCTTC.

The CDR3 loop reads CASSISSRLFFGYTF. The CDR3 DNA reads TGTGCCAGTAGTATATCTAGCCGGTTGTTCTTTGGCTACACCTTC. The chain combines TRBV19 with TRBJ1-2, with D uncertain. The CDR3 runs 15 residues. With 2 bases removed from V and 7 bases from J, the gap between germline ends came to 17 bases. Per the germline V gene, CDR1 is LNHDA and CDR2 is SQIVND (reference sequence).

This clone was observed a single time. Here the CDR3 reads CATSRDSGRSYEQYF. CDR3 nucleotide sequence: TGTGCCACCAGCAGAGACAGCGGGAGGTCCTACGAGCAGTACTTC. The chain employs TRBV15 and TRBJ2-7; 9 positions agree with TRBD2. CDR1 is LNHNV, CDR2 YYDKDF, per germline (reference sequence). V gave up 0 bases and J gave up 1 base; unmatched junction bases: 1. CDR3 size: 15 residues.

V usage is TRBV6-5 and J usage is TRBJ2-1, with 8 bases aligning to TRBD1. Germline V CDR1 and CDR2: MNHEY, SVGAGI. This CDR3 is 13 amino acids long. Trimming at V came to 6 bases and at J to 6 bases, leaving 4 bases not matched to a gene. The CDR3 DNA follows: TGTGCCAGCAGGAGAACAGGGGGCAATGAGCAGTTCTTC. This codes for CASRRTGGNEQFF.